This TCR beta chain was sequenced during a study of blood T cell repertoires in COVID-19. As for the study in general: Sites in the United States, Italy and Spain provided acute and convalescent COVID-19 samples. Sample material is recorded as cDNA or gDNA derived from T cells, B-cell-depleted T cells, or PBMCs.

Per the original data handling: Counts of nucleated cells, estimated from reference gene primer amplification, were obtained. TCRdb's table, derived via immunoSEQ multiplex PCR, lists solely in-frame clones and lacks some. For V, J and clone size, that table is used; D and trimming come from the DNA. The sample lists around 89,000 clones; roughly 88% were seen once. V was cut by 4 bases and J by 8 bases, with 9 bases left in between. This CDR3 contains 11 residues. Germline values: CDR1 SGHTS, CDR2 YDEGEE. The V and J genes are TRBV5-8 and TRBJ1-1; D is perhaps TRBD1 (6 bases). The clonotype comes from a man in his 60s with acute or convalescent COVID-19. Sample: peripheral blood. CDR3 coding DNA: TGTGCCAGCAGCCCCAGGGGAGAAGCTTTCTTT. Its translation is CASSPRGEAFF.